The source of this T cell receptor beta chain is a study of cytomegalovirus exposure and HLA in healthy donors. Comment on this clone: As yet, its antigen is unknown.

Findings of the study overall: In vitro, three CMV-associated chains proved specific for CMV antigens.

Amplification used 60 Vbeta primers and 13 Jbeta primers. Some clones are missing from TCRdb's copy, which holds only in-frame ones; the method was immunoSEQ multiplex PCR. This sample yields fewer than 130,000 clones, of which 65% to 80% are seen a single time; around 6.6% belongs to the top ten. This CDR3 spans 14 amino acids. Trimming shortened V by 5 bases and J by 1 base, and 8 bases separated the two germline ends. The V gene's germline CDR1 is LNHDA and CDR2 SQIVND (reference sequence). Material for sequencing was PBMCs. The chain recombines TRBV19 with TRBJ1-4; D remains ambiguous. This clonotype was obtained from a young man in good health and CMV-seropositive. The CDR3 nucleotides are TGTGCCAGTAGTTTCAGTTTAACTAATGAAAAACTGTTTTTT. It translates to CASSFSLTNEKLFF.